This record covers a single TCR beta chain. Its antigen is currently unknown. Library preparation (for TCRbeta) was performed with unique molecular identifiers. TCRdb re-derived calls from the PCR reads in MiXCR, one entry per CDR3 protein. The table shows about 580,000 distinct CDR3 sequences, with roughly 23% occurring only once. The V segment lost 3 bases and the J segment 1 base; nucleotides outside the gene matches: 11. CDR1 and CDR2 (germline): MDHEN, SYDVKM. The CDR3 extends over 18 amino acids. The data belong to a study of T-cell reconstitution after alpha-beta-depleted transplantation in children. Study observations and caveats: Newly produced T cells mostly provided counts and TCRbeta diversity after one year, as hyperexpanded clones declined.

The gene calls are TRBV28 and TRBJ2-2, with 7 bases lining up with TRBD2. The receptor was derived from a boy under three years old who had a stem cell transplant for acute myeloid leukemia, so the T cells may come from the graft donor. Sequencing was performed on PBMCs, mostly from graft donor cells, taken 360 days after TCRalphabeta/CD19-depleted stem cell transplant. DNA for the CDR3: TGTGCCAGCAGTTTTCGGGTGACTAGCTACCTGAACACCGGGGAGCTGTTTTTT. The encoded protein is CASSFRVTSYLNTGELFF.